These 11 T cell receptor beta chains share one sample of origin, sequenced in a study of blood T cell repertoires in COVID-19. Sequenced by immunoSEQ multiplex PCR; TCRdb stores in-frame clones only, minus some. The table has some 83,000 clones, around 80% seen once. Sequences were obtained from peripheral blood. Receptor source: a man aged 60 to 69 with active or convalescent COVID-19.

This clone has a handful of counts. The chain couples TRBV10-3 to TRBJ1-2; D remains ambiguous. The CDR3 is 12 residues long. V lost 10 bases, J lost 6 bases, and 15 bases lay in between. CDR1 and CDR2 from the germline V gene are ENHRY and SYGVKD. DNA of the CDR3: TGTGCCACCTTCGCGGTCGAACATGGCTACACCTTC. It is translated as CATFAVEHGYTF.

V and J are TRBV6-5 and TRBJ1-2; 7 bases align to TRBD1. V was pared by 0 bases and J by 3 bases, with 7 bases of the junction left unmatched. CDR3 length: 16 amino acids. CDR1 is MNHEY and CDR2 is SVGAGI in the germline V gene. The DNA for the CDR3 is TGTGCCAGCAGTTACTCGACAGGGTCGATGGACTATGGCTACACCTTC. It codes for CASSYSTGSMDYGYTF.

The rearrangement links TRBV2 to TRBJ1-1; perhaps TRBD1 as D (6 bases). From germline, CDR1 is SNHLY and CDR2 FYNNEI. Trimming shortened V by 4 bases and J by 6 bases, and 15 bases separated the two germline ends. The CDR3 covers 14 residues. The DNA of the CDR3 is TGTGCCAGCAGTGGTAGGGGGAGTCGGGCTGAAGCTTTCTTT. It translates to CASSGRGSRAEAFF.

The chain joins TRBV5-8 to TRBJ2-1, with D unresolved. CDR1 and CDR2 from the germline V gene are SGHTS and YDEGEE. The CDR3 extends over 12 amino acids. With 0 bases removed from V and 8 bases from J, the gap between germline ends came to 6 bases. CDR3 sequence reads: CASSLASYEQFF. The CDR3 DNA is TGTGCCAGCAGCTTGGCCTCCTATGAGCAGTTCTTC.

The V call is TRBV12-3 or TRBV12-4, the J call TRBJ1-3; D is unresolved. The CDR3 has 12 residues. Trimming took 1 base from V and 9 from J, leaving 7 bases between them. The CDR3 DNA is TGTGCCAGCAGTTTAGAGGGAGTCACCATATATTTT. It translates to CASSLEGVTIYF.

This chain uses TRBV10-3 with TRBJ1-6; 9 bases line up with TRBD1. Germline CDR1 and CDR2: ENHRY and SYGVKD. Trimming at V came to 7 bases and at J to 9 bases, leaving 7 bases not matched to a gene. The CDR3 has 14 residues. The chain's CDR3 is CAITDRGTGSPLHF. DNA of the CDR3: TGTGCCATCACGGACAGGGGAACCGGTTCACCCCTCCACTTT.

The chain couples TRBV13 to TRBJ2-3; 12 nucleotides agree with TRBD2. CDR1 is PRHDT and CDR2 is FYEKMQ in the germline V gene (reference sequence). After removal of 1 base from V and 4 bases from J, the junction contained 15 bases not matched to a gene. The CDR3 loop spans 20 amino acids. CDR3 DNA: TGTGCCAGCAGCTTAGTAGGAGGACTAGCGGGGCTGCGGGTCCCAGATACGCAGTATTTT. Translation gives CASSLVGGLAGLRVPDTQYF.

This chain connects TRBV27 to TRBJ1-1; D gene unclear. Germline-derived CDR1 and CDR2 are MNHEY and SMNVEV (reference sequence). Trimming left V 6 bases short and J 0 bases short, with 14 bases between. This CDR3 comprises 15 residues. This CDR3 reads CASSLSRLMNTEAFF. The CDR3, as DNA: TGTGCCAGCAGCCTTTCTAGACTCATGAACACTGAAGCTTTCTTT.

This chain links TRBV6-5 with TRBJ2-5; tentatively, D is TRBD1 (7 bases). The CDR3 runs to 15 residues. Looked up from germline, CDR1 is MNHEY and CDR2 is SVGAGI. Trimming pared 5 bases from V and 3 bases from J, leaving 16 bases between. For the CDR3, the DNA is TGTGCCAGCAGTCGAAACAGGGGAGGAGAAGAGACCCAGTACTTC. As protein: CASSRNRGGEETQYF.

Sample share makes this clone medium-sized. The gene calls are TRBV7-9 and TRBJ2-5; D call uncertain. Germline CDR1 reads SEHNR; CDR2 reads FQNEAQ (reference sequence). The CDR3 consists of 13 residues. V was trimmed by 8 bases and J by 5 bases, leaving 15 bases between them. CDR3 in amino acids: CASGSTEIETQYF. CDR3 coding DNA: TGTGCCAGCGGCAGTACCGAAATTGAGACCCAGTACTTC.

This chain uses TRBV11-3 with TRBJ2-1; 13 bases map to TRBD2. Germline V lookup: CDR1 SGHNT, CDR2 YENEEA. Germline trimming cut 5 bases from V and 9 bases from J; bases unmatched to any gene: 7. The CDR3 length is 15 residues. In DNA form, the CDR3 reads TGTGCCAGCAGCAGACTAGCGGGGGGCCACTTTGAGCAGTTCTTC. Residues: CASSRLAGGHFEQFF.